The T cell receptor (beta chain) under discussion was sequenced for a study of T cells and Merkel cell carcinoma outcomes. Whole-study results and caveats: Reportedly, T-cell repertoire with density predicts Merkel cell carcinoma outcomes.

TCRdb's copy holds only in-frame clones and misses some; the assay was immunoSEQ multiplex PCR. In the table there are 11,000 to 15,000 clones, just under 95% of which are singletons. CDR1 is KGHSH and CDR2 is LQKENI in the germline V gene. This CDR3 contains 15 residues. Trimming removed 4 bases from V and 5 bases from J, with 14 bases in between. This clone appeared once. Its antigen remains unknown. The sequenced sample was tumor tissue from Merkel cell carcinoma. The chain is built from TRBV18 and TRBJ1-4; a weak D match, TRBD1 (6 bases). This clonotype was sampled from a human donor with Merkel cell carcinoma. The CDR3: CASSLNRAKNEKLFF. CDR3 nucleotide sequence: TGTGCCAGCTCACTCAACAGGGCAAAAAATGAAAAACTGTTTTTT.